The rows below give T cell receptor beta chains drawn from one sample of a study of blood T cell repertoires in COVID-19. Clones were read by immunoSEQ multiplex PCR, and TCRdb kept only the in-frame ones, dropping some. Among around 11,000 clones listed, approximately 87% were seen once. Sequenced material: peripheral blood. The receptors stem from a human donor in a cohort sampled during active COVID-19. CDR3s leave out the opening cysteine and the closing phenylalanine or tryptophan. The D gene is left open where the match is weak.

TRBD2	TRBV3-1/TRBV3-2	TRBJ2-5	ASSQALAGRGETQY
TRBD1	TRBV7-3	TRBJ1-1	ASSLMPGGMSTEAF
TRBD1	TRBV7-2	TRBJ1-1	ASSYDRGRGTEAF
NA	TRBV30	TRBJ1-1	AWVPSGRTEAF
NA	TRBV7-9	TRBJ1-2	ASSFGSYGYT
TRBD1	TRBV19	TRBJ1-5	ASSFRTGDPYSNQPQH
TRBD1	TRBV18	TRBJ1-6	ASSQTGQGVNSPLH
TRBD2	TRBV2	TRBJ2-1	ASTSGLAHNEQF
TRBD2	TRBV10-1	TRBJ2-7	ASSEGLAGVSEQY
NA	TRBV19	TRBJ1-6	ASSIQTPAYNSPLH
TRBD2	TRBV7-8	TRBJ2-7	ASSPIMGLHYEQY
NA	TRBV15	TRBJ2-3	ATSPRDSTTQY
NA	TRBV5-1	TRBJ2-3	ASSLTGETDTQY
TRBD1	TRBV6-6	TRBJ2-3	ASSYKVDRGKDTQY
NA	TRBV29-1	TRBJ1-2	SVEAANYGYT
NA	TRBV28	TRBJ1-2	ASGSGATYGYT
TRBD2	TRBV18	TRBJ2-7	ASSPLAGAYEQY
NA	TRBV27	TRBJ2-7	ASSLRAAGEQY
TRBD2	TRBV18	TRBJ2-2	ASSVAGEGTGGELF
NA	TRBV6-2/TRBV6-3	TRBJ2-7	ASSYPIGRENYEQY
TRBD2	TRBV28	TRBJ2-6	AGGGSGANVLT
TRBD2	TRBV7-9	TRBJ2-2	ASSRGGAGTGELF
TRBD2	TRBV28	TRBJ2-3	ASRRHLGLAGPADTQY
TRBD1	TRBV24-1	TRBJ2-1	ATSDQTGSEYNEQF
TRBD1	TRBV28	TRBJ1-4	ASSSGGKEEKLF
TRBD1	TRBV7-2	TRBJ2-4	ASSEQTGAKNIQY
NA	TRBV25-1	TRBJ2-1	ASQVAYNEQF
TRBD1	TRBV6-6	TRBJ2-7	ASSYPKGTGAYEQY
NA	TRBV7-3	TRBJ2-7	ASSLETAAYEEQY
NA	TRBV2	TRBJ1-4	ASTATNEKLF
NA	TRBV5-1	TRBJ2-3	ASSLDISTDTQY
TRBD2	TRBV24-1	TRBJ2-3	ATSDLAGDYTDTQY
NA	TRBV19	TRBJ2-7	ASSPAGVYEQY
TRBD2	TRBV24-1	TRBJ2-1	ATSDRLAGGLNEQF
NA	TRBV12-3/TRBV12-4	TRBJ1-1	ASSLSQATEAF
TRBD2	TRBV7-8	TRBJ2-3	ASSLRGRRAGGVFGTDTQY
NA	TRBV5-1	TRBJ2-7	ASSSTQGPNEQY
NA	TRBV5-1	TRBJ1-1	ASSPTGRVRGEAF
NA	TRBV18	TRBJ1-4	ASSPSRQVNEKLF
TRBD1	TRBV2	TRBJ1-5	ASSGTGLNQPQH
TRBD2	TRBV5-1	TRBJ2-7	ASSLGLAGPTEQY
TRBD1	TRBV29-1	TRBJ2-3	SVGSTRGLDTDTQY
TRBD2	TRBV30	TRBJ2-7	AWTREGSFDEQY
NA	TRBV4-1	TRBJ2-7	ASSQELEASTSYEQY